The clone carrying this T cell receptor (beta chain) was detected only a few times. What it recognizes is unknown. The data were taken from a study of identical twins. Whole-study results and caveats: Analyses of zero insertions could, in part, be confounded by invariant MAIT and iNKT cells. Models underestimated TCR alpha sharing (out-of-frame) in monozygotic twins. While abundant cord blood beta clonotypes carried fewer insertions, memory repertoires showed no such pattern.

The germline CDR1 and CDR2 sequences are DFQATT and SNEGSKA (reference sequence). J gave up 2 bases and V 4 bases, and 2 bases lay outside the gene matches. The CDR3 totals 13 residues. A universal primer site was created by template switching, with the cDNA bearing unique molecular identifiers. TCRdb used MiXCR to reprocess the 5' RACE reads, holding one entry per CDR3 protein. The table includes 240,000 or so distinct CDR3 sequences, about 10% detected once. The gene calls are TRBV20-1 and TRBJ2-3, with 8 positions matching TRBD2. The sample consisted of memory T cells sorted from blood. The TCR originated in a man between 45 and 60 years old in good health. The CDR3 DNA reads TGCAGTGCTACGGGGGGGCACACAGATACGCAGTATTTT. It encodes CSATGGHTDTQYF.